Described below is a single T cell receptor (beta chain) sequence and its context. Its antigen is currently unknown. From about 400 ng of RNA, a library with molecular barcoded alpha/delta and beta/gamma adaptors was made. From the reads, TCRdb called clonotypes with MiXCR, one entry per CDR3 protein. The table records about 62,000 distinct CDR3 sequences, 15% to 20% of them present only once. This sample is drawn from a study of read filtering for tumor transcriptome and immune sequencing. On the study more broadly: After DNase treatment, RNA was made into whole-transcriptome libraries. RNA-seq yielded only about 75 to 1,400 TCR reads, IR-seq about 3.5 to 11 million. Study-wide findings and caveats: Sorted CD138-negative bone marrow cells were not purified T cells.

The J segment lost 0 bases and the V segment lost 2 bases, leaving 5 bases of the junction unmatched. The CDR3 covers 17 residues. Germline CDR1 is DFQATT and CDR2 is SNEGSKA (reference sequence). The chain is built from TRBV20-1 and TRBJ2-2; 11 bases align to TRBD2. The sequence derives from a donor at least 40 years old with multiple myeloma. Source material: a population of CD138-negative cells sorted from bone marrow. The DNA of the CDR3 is TGCAGTGCTAGAACCGGGACTAGCGGAACGAACACCGGGGAGCTGTTTTTT. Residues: CSARTGTSGTNTGELFF.